Shown below are 11 T cell receptor beta chains from a single sample sequenced in a study of cytomegalovirus exposure and HLA in healthy donors. 60 Vbeta and 13 Jbeta primers were used in PCR. Clones were read by immunoSEQ multiplex PCR, and TCRdb kept only the in-frame ones, dropping some. This repertoire shows 100,000 or so clones, about 78% found once; its top ten account for 9% to 15%. Sequenced material: PBMCs. The origin of the receptors is a woman in her thirties or forties in good health and CMV-seropositive.

This chain joins TRBV5-6 and TRBJ1-6, with a possible D match to TRBD1 (6 bases). The CDR3 loop spans 15 amino acids. Germline CDR1 reads SGHDT; CDR2 reads YYEEEE. Trimming removed 0 bases from V and 14 bases from J, with 18 bases in between. The CDR3: CASSLGSTGFRALHF. CDR3 DNA sequence: TGTGCCAGCAGCTTGGGATCGACAGGATTTCGGGCCCTCCACTTT.

The chain employs TRBV7-8 and TRBJ2-7, with TRBD1 matching over 10 bases. The CDR3 consists of 15 residues. Germline V gives CDR1 SGHVS, CDR2 FQNEAQ. Trimming removed 6 bases from V and 2 bases from J; junction bases left unmatched: 7. CDR3 residues: CASRRGQGMTYEQYF. The CDR3 nucleotides are TGTGCCAGCAGACGGGGACAGGGGATGACCTACGAGCAGTACTTC.

This clone was seen a handful of times. This chain links TRBV30 with TRBJ2-3; possibly TRBD2 for D (6 bases). Looked up from germline, CDR1 is GTSNPN and CDR2 is SVGIG (reference sequence). Trimming cost V 3 bases and J 3 bases, with 13 bases left between them. The CDR3 covers 14 residues. CDR3 in amino acids: CAWRGTFPTDTQYF. The CDR3 DNA reads as TGTGCCTGGAGGGGGACTTTTCCAACAGATACGCAGTATTTT. The variable domain in full, completed from reference TRBV30 and TRBJ2-3, reads SQTIHQWPATLVQPVGSPLSLECTVEGTSNPNLYWYRQAAGRGLQLLFYSVGIGQISSEVPQNLSASRPQDRQFILSSKKLLLSDSGFYLCAWRGTFPTDTQYFGPGTRLTVL.

This rearrangement joins TRBV5-1 to TRBJ1-2; D might be TRBD1 (6 bases). CDR3 length equals 15 residues. The V end was cut by 5 bases, the J end by 3 bases, with 17 bases between. Germline CDR1 reads SGHRS; CDR2 reads YFSETQ. This CDR3 is CASSPYRAIDYGYTF. The CDR3 DNA reads as TGCGCCAGCAGTCCTTACAGGGCAATAGACTATGGCTACACCTTC.

The CDR3 DNA reads as TGTGCCAGCAGTTTCGGGCGGGGCGGGGAGCTGTTTTTT. Translating it yields CASSFGRGGELFF. The chain joins TRBV28 to TRBJ2-2; TRBD2 is a possible D gene (6 bases). From germline, CDR1 is MDHEN and CDR2 SYDVKM. The CDR3 runs to 13 residues. V was clipped by 3 bases and J by 7 bases, with 9 bases between them.

The chain recombines TRBV5-1 with TRBJ1-6; weak D call: TRBD1 (5 bases). Trimming removed 0 bases from V and 8 bases from J, with 9 bases in between. CDR1 is SGHRS and CDR2 is YFSETQ in the germline V gene. CDR3 length: 14 residues. This CDR3 reads CASSLEGDYSPLHF. CDR3 DNA sequence: TGCGCCAGCAGCTTGGAAGGGGATTATTCACCCCTCCACTTT.

A note on this clone: Other DNA sequences in the same sample also yield this CDR3. This chain connects TRBV30 to TRBJ1-2; TRBD1 aligns across 7 bases. CDR3 length equals 12 residues. J lost 6 bases, V lost 2 bases, and 3 bases had no gene match. The germline V gene encodes CDR1 GTSNPN and CDR2 SVGIG (reference sequence). CDR3 nucleotide sequence: TGTGCCTGGAGTAGGACAGGAGATGGCTACACCTTC. Translating it yields CAWSRTGDGYTF.

The chain is built from TRBV5-1 and TRBJ1-2, with TRBD1 as a possible D gene (6 bases). Trimming stripped 3 bases from V and 5 bases from J, with 14 bases between. The CDR3 has 14 amino acids. CDR1 is SGHRS and CDR2 is YFSETQ in the germline V gene. CDR3 DNA: TGCGCCAGCAGCTCGACAGGACCTCGGTATGGCTACACCTTC. As protein: CASSSTGPRYGYTF.

This clone was recorded once. The chain employs TRBV6-5 and TRBJ2-7; 10 bases fit TRBD2. CDR1 and CDR2 from the germline V gene are MNHEY and SVGAGI. The V segment lost 7 bases and the J segment 2 bases; nucleotides outside the gene matches: 5. The CDR3 length is 14 residues. CDR3 residues: CASNLAGGTYEQYF. The CDR3 DNA is TGTGCCAGCAATTTAGCGGGGGGAACCTACGAGCAGTACTTC.

The table lists this clone with a few counts. The CDR3 coding sequence is TGTGCCAGCAGTTTATCACAGGGAAGGACCGGGGAGCTGTTTTTT. Its protein product is CASSLSQGRTGELFF. The V and J genes are TRBV27 and TRBJ2-2; D is possibly TRBD1 (6 bases). The CDR3 sequence is 15 residues long. V gave up 0 bases and J gave up 5 bases, with 10 bases separating them. Germline V lookup: CDR1 MNHEY, CDR2 SMNVEV (reference sequence).

The J gene is TRBJ1-5, the V gene TRBV18; 9 bases are shared with TRBD1. The V and J ends lost 1 base and 4 bases, in that order; junction bases with no gene match: 11. The CDR3 length is 18 residues. Germline CDR1 reads KGHSH; CDR2 reads LQKENI. The CDR3 loop reads CASSPRTGVKASNQPQHF. The CDR3 nucleotides are TGTGCCAGCTCACCACGGACAGGGGTCAAGGCCTCAAATCAGCCCCAGCATTTT.